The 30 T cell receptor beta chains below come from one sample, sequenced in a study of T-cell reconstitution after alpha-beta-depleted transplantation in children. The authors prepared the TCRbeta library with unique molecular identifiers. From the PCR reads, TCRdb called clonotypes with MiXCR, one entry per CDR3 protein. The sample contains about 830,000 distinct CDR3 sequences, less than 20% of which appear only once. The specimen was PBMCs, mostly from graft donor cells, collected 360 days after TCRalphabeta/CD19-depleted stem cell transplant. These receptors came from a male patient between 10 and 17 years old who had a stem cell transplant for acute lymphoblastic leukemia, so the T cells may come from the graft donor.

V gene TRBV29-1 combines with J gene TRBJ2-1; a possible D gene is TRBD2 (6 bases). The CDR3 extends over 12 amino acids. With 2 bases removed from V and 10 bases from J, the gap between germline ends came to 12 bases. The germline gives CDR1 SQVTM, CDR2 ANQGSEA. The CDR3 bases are TGCAGCGTTGAAAGGTGGGACTGGGAGCAGTTCTTC. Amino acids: CSVERWDWEQFF.

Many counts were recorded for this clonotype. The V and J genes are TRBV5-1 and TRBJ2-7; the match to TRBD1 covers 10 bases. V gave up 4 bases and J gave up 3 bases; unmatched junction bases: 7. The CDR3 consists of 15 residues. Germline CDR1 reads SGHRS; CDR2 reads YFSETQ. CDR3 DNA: TGCGCCAGCAGCAACCGGGACAGGGGCCTCTACGAGCAGTACTTC. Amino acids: CASSNRDRGLYEQYF.

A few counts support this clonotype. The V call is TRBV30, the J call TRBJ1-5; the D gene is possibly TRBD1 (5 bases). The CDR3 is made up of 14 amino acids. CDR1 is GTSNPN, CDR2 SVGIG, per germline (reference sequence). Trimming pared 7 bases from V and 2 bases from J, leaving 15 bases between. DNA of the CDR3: TGTGCCTCAGACCTCCAGGGTGGCAATCAGCCCCAGCATTTT. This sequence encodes CASDLQGGNQPQHF.

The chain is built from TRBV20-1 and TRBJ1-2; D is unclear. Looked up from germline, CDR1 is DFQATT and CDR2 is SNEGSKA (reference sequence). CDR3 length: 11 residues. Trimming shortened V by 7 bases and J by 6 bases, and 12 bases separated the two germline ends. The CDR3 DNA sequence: TGCAGTGTTAGCCCCCAAGATGGCTACACCTTC. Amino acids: CSVSPQDGYTF.

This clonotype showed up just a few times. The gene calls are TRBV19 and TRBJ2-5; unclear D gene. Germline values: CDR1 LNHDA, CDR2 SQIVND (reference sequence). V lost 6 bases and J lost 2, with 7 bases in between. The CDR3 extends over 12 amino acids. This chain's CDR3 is CASRKTQETQYF. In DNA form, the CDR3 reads TGTGCCAGTAGGAAGACTCAAGAGACCCAGTACTTC.

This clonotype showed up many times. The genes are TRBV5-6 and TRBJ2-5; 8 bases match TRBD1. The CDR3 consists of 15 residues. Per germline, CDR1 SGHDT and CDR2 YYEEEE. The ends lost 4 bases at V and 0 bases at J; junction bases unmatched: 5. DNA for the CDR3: TGTGCCAGCAGCGGCGGGGACAGGTACCAAGAGACCCAGTACTTC. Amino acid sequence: CASSGGDRYQETQYF. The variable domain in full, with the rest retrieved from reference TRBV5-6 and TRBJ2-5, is DAGVTQSPTHLIKTRGQQVTLRCSPKSGHDTVSWYQQALGQGPQFIFQYYEEEERQRGNFPDRFSGHQFPNYSSELNVNALLLGDSALYLCASSGGDRYQETQYFGPGTRLLVL.

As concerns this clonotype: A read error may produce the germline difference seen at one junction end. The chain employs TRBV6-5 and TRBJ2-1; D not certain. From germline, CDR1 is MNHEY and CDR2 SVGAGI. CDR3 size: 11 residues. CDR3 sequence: CASSLGNGQFF. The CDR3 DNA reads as TGTGCCAGCAGTTTAGGAAATGGGCAGTTCTTC.

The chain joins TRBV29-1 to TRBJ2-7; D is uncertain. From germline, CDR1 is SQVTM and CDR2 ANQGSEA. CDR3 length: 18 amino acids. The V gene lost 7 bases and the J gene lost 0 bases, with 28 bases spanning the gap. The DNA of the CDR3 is TGCAGCGCAGCTAACTGCTTAAAGCCTAAGCTAAGCTCCTACGAGCAGTACTTC. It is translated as CSAANCLKPKLSSYEQYF.

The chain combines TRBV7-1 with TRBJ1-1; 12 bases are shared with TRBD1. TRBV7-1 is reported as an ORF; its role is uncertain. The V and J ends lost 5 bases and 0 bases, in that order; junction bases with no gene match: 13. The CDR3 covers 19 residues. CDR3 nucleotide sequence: TGTGCCAGCAGCAGAGGTTGGTCCGGGACAGGGGGCATGAACACTGAAGCTTTCTTT. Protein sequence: CASSRGWSGTGGMNTEAFF.

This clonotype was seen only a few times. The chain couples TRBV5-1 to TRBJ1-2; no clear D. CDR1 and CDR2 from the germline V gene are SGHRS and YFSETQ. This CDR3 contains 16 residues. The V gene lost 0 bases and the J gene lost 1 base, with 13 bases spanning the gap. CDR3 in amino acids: CASSLGDTGINYGYTF. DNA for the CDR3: TGCGCCAGCAGCTTGGGCGATACCGGAATTAACTATGGCTACACCTTC.

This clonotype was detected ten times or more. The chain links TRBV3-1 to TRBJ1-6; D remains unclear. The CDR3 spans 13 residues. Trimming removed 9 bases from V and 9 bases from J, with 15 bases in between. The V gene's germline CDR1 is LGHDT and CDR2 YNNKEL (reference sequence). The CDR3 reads CASRGLVTSPLHF. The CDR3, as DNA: TGTGCCAGTCGGGGTCTCGTTACTTCACCCCTCCACTTT.

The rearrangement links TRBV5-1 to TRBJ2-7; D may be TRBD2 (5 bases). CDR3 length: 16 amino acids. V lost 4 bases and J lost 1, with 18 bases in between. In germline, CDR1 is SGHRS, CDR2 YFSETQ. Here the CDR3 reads CASSTEEDSPSYEQYF. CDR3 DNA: TGCGCCAGCAGCACCGAAGAGGACTCCCCTTCCTACGAGCAGTACTTC.

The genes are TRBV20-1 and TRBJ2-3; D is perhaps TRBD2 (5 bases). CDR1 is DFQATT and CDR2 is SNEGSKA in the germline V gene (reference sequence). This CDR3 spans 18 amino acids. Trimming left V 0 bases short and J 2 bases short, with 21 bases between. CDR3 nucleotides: TGCAGTGCTAGAGATGGGCGGACTCCCCTCGGGTACACAGATACGCAGTATTTT. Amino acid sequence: CSARDGRTPLGYTDTQYF.

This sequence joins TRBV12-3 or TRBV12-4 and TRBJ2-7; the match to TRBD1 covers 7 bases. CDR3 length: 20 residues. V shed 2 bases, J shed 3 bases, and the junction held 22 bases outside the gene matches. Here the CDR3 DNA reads TGTGCCAGCAGTTTATCCGGCGGACAGGCCCGGCCGTTCGGTCGCTACGAGCAGTACTTC. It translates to CASSLSGGQARPFGRYEQYF.

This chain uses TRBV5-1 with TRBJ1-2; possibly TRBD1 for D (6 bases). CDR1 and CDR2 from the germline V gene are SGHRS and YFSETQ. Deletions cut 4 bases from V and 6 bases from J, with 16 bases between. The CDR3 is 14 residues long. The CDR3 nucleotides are TGCGCCAGCAGCCCGAGTCGGGGGGCGCATGGCTACACCTTC. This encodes CASSPSRGAHGYTF.

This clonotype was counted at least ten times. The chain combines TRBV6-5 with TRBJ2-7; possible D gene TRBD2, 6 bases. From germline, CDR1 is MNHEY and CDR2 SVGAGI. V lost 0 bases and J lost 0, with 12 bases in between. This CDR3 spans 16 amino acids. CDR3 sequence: CASSYSGREDSYEQYF. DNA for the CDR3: TGTGCCAGCAGTTACTCTGGAAGGGAGGACTCCTACGAGCAGTACTTC.

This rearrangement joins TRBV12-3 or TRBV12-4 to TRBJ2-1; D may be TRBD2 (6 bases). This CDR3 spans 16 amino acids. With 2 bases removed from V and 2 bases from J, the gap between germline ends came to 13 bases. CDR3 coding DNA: TGTGCCAGCAGTTTAAGTCGGGACTTAACCTACAATGAGCAGTTCTTC. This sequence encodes CASSLSRDLTYNEQFF.

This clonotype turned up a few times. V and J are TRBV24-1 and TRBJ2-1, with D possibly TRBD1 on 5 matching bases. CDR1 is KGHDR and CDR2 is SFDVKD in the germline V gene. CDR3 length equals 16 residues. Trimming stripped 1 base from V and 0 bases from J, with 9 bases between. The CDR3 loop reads CATSDLGVSSYNEQFF. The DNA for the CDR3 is TGTGCCACCAGTGATTTAGGGGTTAGCTCCTACAATGAGCAGTTCTTC.

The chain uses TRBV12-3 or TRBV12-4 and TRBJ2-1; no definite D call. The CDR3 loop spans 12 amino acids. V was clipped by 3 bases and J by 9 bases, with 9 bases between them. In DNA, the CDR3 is TGTGCCAGCAGTTTTGGGCTATTTGAGCAGTTCTTC. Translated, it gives CASSFGLFEQFF.

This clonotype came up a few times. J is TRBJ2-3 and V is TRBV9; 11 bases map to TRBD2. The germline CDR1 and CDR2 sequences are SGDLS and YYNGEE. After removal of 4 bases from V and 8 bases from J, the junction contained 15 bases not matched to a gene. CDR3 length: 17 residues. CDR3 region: CASSPRTSGPYVATQYF. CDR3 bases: TGTGCCAGCAGCCCCCGGACTAGCGGGCCCTATGTAGCTACGCAGTATTTT.

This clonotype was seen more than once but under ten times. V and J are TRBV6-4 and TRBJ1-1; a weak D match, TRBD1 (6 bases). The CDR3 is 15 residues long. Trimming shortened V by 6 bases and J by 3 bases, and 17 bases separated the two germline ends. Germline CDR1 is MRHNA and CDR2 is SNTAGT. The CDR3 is CASRRLGGRDTEAFF. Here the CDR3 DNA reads TGTGCCAGCAGAAGATTGGGGGGGCGCGACACTGAAGCTTTCTTT.

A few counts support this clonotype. CDR3 bases: TGTGCCAGCAGCCAACGCTTGGTATTGAGGGACAGGGTCTACGAGCAGTACTTC. Protein product: CASSQRLVLRDRVYEQYF. J is TRBJ2-7 and V is TRBV3-1; the match to TRBD1 covers 9 bases. This CDR3 spans 18 amino acids. V lost 2 bases to trimming and J lost 3 bases; unmatched junction nucleotides: 14. Looked up from germline, CDR1 is LGHDT and CDR2 is YNNKEL (reference sequence).

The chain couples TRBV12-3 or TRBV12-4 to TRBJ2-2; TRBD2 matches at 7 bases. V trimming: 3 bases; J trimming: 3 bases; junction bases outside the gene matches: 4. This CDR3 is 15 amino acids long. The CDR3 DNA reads TGTGCCAGCAGTTTCCGCGGGAGCTACACCGGGGAGCTGTTTTTT. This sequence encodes CASSFRGSYTGELFF.

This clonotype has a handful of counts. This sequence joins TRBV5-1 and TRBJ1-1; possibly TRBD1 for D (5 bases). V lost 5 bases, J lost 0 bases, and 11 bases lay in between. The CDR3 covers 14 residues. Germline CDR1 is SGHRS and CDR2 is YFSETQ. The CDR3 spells CASRISGLNTEAFF. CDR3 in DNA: TGCGCCAGCAGAATTTCGGGGCTGAACACTGAAGCTTTCTTT. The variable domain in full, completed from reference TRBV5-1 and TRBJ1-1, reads KAGVTQTPRYLIKTRGQQVTLSCSPISGHRSVSWYQQTPGQGLQFLFEYFSETQRNKGNFPGRFSGRQFSNSRSEMNVSTLELGDSALYLCASRISGLNTEAFFGQGTRLTVV.

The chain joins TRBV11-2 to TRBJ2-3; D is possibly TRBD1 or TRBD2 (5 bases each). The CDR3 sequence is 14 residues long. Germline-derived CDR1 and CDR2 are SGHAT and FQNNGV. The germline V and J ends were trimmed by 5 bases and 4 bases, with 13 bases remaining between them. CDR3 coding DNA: TGTGCCAGCAGCGACCGGGACGGTGCAGATACGCAGTATTTT. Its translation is CASSDRDGADTQYF.

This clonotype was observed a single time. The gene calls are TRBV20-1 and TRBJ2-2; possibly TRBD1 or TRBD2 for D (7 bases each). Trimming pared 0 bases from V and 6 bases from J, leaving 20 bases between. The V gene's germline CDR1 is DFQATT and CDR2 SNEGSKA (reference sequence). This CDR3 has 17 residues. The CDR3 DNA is TGCAGTGCTAGAGATAACAGGGGCGGGGGTAGGGCCGGGGAGCTGTTTTTT. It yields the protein CSARDNRGGGRAGELFF.

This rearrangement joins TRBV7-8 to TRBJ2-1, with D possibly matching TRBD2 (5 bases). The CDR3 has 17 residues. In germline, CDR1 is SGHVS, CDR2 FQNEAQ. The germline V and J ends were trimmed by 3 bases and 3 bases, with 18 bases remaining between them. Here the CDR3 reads CASSFAPAEAYYNEQFF. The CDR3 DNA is TGTGCCAGCAGCTTCGCCCCGGCGGAGGCCTACTACAATGAGCAGTTCTTC.

CDR3 region: CASKIWADTGELFF. CDR3 bases: TGCGCCAGCAAAATTTGGGCGGACACCGGGGAGCTGTTTTTT. V gene TRBV5-1 combines with J gene TRBJ2-2; D gene ambiguous. The CDR3 is 14 amino acids. Trimming removed 6 bases at V and 3 bases at J, with 12 bases between. Germline-derived CDR1 and CDR2 are SGHRS and YFSETQ.

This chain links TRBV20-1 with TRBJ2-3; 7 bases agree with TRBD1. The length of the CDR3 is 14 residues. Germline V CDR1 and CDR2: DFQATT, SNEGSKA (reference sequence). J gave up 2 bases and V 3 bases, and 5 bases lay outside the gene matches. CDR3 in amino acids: CSARPGTATDTQYF. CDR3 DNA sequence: TGCAGTGCTAGGCCCGGGACAGCCACAGATACGCAGTATTTT.

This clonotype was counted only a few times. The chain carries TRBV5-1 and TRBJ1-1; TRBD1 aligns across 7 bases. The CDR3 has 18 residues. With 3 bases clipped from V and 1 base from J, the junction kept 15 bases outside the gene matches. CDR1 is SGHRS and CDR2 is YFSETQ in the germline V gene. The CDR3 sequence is CASSSSRATTGPNTEAFF. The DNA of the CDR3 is TGCGCCAGCAGCTCATCTCGTGCGACGACAGGGCCGAACACTGAAGCTTTCTTT.